This record looks at one T cell receptor beta chain sequence and its context. Some clones are missing from TCRdb's copy, which holds only in-frame ones; the method was immunoSEQ multiplex PCR. Of roughly 230,000 clones listed, 80% to 90% are singletons. The sample comes from a study of blood T cell repertoires in COVID-19. Study-level background: PBMCs, B-cell-depleted T cells, or T cells were the source of the cDNA or gDNA that made up the material.

Germline values: CDR1 SGHTA, CDR2 FQGNSA. The length of the CDR3 is 14 residues. The trim removed 4 bases at V and 10 bases at J, leaving 10 bases unmatched. The origin of this receptor is a woman of 80 years or more with COVID-19, enrolled during active disease. Sequencing used peripheral blood. V and J are TRBV7-2 and TRBJ1-1; TRBD1 aligns across 9 bases. CDR3 in amino acids: CASSSAPGQGIAFF. As DNA, the CDR3 is TGTGCCAGCAGCTCCGCCCCGGGACAGGGTATAGCTTTCTTT.